This is a list of T cell receptor beta chains from one sample in a study of blood T cell repertoires in COVID-19. Assay: immunoSEQ multiplex PCR; the TCRdb copy retains only in-frame clones and omits some. The profile covers about 110,000 clones, with just over 70% appearing a single time and around 1.7% taken by the ten largest. The specimen was peripheral blood. The receptors were gathered from a woman in her thirties or forties with acute or convalescent COVID-19. CDR3s include the opening cysteine and the closing phenylalanine or tryptophan. The order of the fields is V gene, clone size, D gene, J gene, CDR3 protein, CDR3 DNA. The D gene is left open where the match is weak. Part of the rows lack a size; the others show once, few, many or a class for expanded clones.

V gene: TRBV4-3; clone size: NA; D gene: NA; J gene: TRBJ1-1; CDR3 protein: CASSQAPDTEAFF; CDR3 DNA: TGCGCCAGCAGCCAAGCCCCAGACACTGAAGCTTTCTTT
V gene: TRBV12-3/TRBV12-4; clone size: NA; D gene: TRBD1; J gene: TRBJ1-6; CDR3 protein: CASSTGDYSPLHF; CDR3 DNA: TGTGCCAGCAGTACAGGGGATTATTCACCCCTCCACTTT
V gene: TRBV28; clone size: NA; D gene: NA; J gene: TRBJ1-1; CDR3 protein: CASGTSNTEAFF; CDR3 DNA: TGTGCCAGCGGTACATCGAACACTGAAGCTTTCTTT
V gene: TRBV28; clone size: few; D gene: NA; J gene: TRBJ1-1; CDR3 protein: CASTPAGYTEAFF; CDR3 DNA: TGTGCCAGCACCCCCGCGGGCTACACTGAAGCTTTCTTT
V gene: TRBV6-1; clone size: NA; D gene: TRBD2; J gene: TRBJ2-7; CDR3 protein: CASSEIGGAAYEQYF; CDR3 DNA: TGTGCCAGCAGTGAAATCGGGGGGGCGGCTTACGAGCAGTACTTC
V gene: TRBV4-1; clone size: many; D gene: TRBD2; J gene: TRBJ2-3; CDR3 protein: CASSQVQRGSTDTQYF; CDR3 DNA: TGCGCCAGCAGCCAAGTGCAGCGGGGAAGCACAGATACGCAGTATTTT
V gene: TRBV30; clone size: NA; D gene: NA; J gene: TRBJ1-5; CDR3 protein: CAWNRRNQPQHF; CDR3 DNA: TGTGCCTGGAATAGGCGGAATCAGCCCCAGCATTTT
V gene: TRBV6-6; clone size: NA; D gene: NA; J gene: TRBJ2-5; CDR3 protein: CASSYIRETQYF; CDR3 DNA: TGTGCCAGCAGTTACATTCGAGAGACCCAGTACTTC
V gene: TRBV30; clone size: NA; D gene: NA; J gene: TRBJ1-1; CDR3 protein: CAWYGQGLNEAFF; CDR3 DNA: TGTGCCTGGTATGGGCAGGGCCTAAATGAAGCTTTCTTT
V gene: TRBV4-3; clone size: NA; D gene: TRBD1; J gene: TRBJ1-2; CDR3 protein: CASSQEGTGISGYTF; CDR3 DNA: TGCGCCAGCAGCCAAGAGGGGACAGGGATATCTGGCTACACCTTC
V gene: TRBV28; clone size: NA; D gene: NA; J gene: TRBJ1-2; CDR3 protein: CASSWAGTQDGYTF; CDR3 DNA: TGTGCCAGCAGTTGGGCCGGGACTCAGGACGGCTACACCTTC
V gene: TRBV7-2; clone size: NA; D gene: TRBD1; J gene: TRBJ2-7; CDR3 protein: CASSLRDRPYEQYF; CDR3 DNA: TGTGCCAGCAGCCTACGGGACAGACCCTACGAGCAGTACTTC
V gene: TRBV6-1; clone size: NA; D gene: NA; J gene: TRBJ1-3; CDR3 protein: CASSETFSGNTIYF; CDR3 DNA: TGTGCCAGCAGTGAAACTTTCTCTGGAAACACCATATATTTT
V gene: TRBV10-3; clone size: NA; D gene: TRBD1; J gene: TRBJ2-3; CDR3 protein: CAISEGSGGDTQYF; CDR3 DNA: TGTGCCATCAGTGAGGGGTCAGGGGGTGATACGCAGTATTTT
V gene: TRBV24-1; clone size: few; D gene: TRBD2; J gene: TRBJ2-1; CDR3 protein: CATSGRGLAGEQFF; CDR3 DNA: TGTGCCACCAGTGGCCGAGGACTAGCCGGTGAGCAGTTCTTC
V gene: TRBV2; clone size: NA; D gene: TRBD1; J gene: TRBJ2-1; CDR3 protein: CASERTGKNEQFF; CDR3 DNA: TGTGCCAGCGAACGGACAGGGAAGAATGAGCAGTTCTTC
V gene: TRBV9; clone size: few; D gene: NA; J gene: TRBJ1-3; CDR3 protein: CASSVEGEGGGNTIYF; CDR3 DNA: TGTGCCAGCAGCGTTGAGGGGGAGGGAGGCGGAAACACCATATATTTT
V gene: TRBV6-5; clone size: NA; D gene: NA; J gene: TRBJ1-6; CDR3 protein: CASSRERVGSPLHF; CDR3 DNA: TGTGCCAGCAGCCGCGAGAGGGTGGGTTCACCCCTCCACTTT
V gene: TRBV4-1; clone size: NA; D gene: NA; J gene: TRBJ2-7; CDR3 protein: CASSQDFPSSYEQYF; CDR3 DNA: TGCGCCAGCAGCCAGGACTTTCCCAGCTCCTACGAGCAGTACTTC
V gene: TRBV29-1; clone size: NA; D gene: NA; J gene: TRBJ2-7; CDR3 protein: CSATRSPHEQYF; CDR3 DNA: TGCAGCGCCACCCGAAGCCCGCACGAGCAGTACTTC
V gene: TRBV6-5; clone size: NA; D gene: NA; J gene: TRBJ1-3; CDR3 protein: CASSYGQPSGNTIYF; CDR3 DNA: TGTGCCAGCAGTTACGGGCAGCCATCTGGAAACACCATATATTTT
V gene: TRBV28; clone size: NA; D gene: NA; J gene: TRBJ1-5; CDR3 protein: CASSFETASGLNSNQPQHF; CDR3 DNA: TGTGCCAGCAGTTTCGAAACCGCTTCGGGACTTAATAGCAATCAGCCCCAGCATTTT